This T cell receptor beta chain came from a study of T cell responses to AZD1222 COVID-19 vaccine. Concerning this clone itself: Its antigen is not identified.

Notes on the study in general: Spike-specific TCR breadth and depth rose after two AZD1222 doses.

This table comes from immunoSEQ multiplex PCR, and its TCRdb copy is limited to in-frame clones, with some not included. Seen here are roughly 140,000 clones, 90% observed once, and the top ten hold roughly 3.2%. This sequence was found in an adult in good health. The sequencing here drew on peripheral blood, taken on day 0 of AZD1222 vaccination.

CDR3 sequence reads: CASGPGPMNTGELFF. The DNA of the CDR3 is TGTGCCAGCGGACCGGGACCGATGAACACCGGGGAGCTGTTTTTT. This sequence joins TRBV14 and TRBJ2-2; perhaps D is TRBD1 or TRBD2 (5 bases each). Germline CDR1 reads SGHDN; CDR2 reads FVKESK. Trimming removed 8 bases at V and 1 base at J, with 14 bases between. The length of the CDR3 is 15 residues. Filled out from reference TRBV14 and TRBJ2-2, the complete variable domain reads EAGVTQFPSHSVIEKGQTVTLRCDPISGHDNLYWYRRVMGKEIKFLLHFVKESKQDESGMPNNRFLAERTGGTYSTLKVQPAELEDSGVYFCASGPGPMNTGELFFGEGSRLTVL.